The rows below give T cell receptor beta chains drawn from one sample of a study of identical twins. TCRdb redid the calling of the 5' RACE reads with MiXCR, one entry per CDR3 protein. The sample holds some 570,000 distinct CDR3 sequences, around 24% seen once. A further study also used this sample, focusing on yellow fever vaccine responses in identical twins.

Sequenced material: CD4+ T cells sorted from blood. Receptor source: a woman in her late teens or twenties in good health. The CDR3 runs from the conserved cysteine through the conserved F or W. Each record gives: clone size, V gene, J gene, D gene, CDR3 protein, CDR3 DNA. The D gene is left open where the match is weak. Clone size, where shown, is once, few, many, or a class for clones that have expanded.

>NA|TRBV5-1|TRBJ2-1|NA
CASRTGPYEQFF
TGCGCCAGCAGGACCGGACCGTATGAGCAGTTCTTC
>few|TRBV6-2/TRBV6-3|TRBJ2-1|TRBD2
CASSGLGRVPNEQFF
TGTGCCAGCAGCGGACTAGGGCGGGTGCCAAATGAGCAGTTCTTC
>NA|TRBV2|TRBJ2-1|TRBD1
CASLGQGAGEQFF
TGTGCCAGCTTGGGACAGGGGGCCGGTGAGCAGTTCTTC
>NA|TRBV19|TRBJ2-2|TRBD2
CASSILAGVAGELFF
TGTGCCAGTAGTATACTAGCGGGAGTGGCAGGGGAGCTGTTTTTT
>few|TRBV11-2|TRBJ2-7|NA
CASSLLRGTYEQYF
TGTGCCAGCAGCCTACTCCGGGGTACCTACGAGCAGTACTTC
>NA|TRBV3-1|TRBJ2-7|NA
CASSPTRRGSYEQYF
TGTGCCAGCAGCCCCACTCGCCGGGGATCGTACGAGCAGTACTTC
>few|TRBV7-8|TRBJ2-2|TRBD2
CASRFPAGAGELFF
TGTGCCAGCAGGTTCCCCGCGGGGGCCGGGGAGCTGTTTTTT
>few|TRBV7-6|TRBJ2-5|TRBD2
CASSSGGVQETQYF
TGTGCCAGCAGCTCCGGGGGGGTCCAAGAGACCCAGTACTTC
>NA|TRBV5-1|TRBJ2-7|NA
CASSVRERGHEQYF
TGCGCCAGCAGCGTTCGGGAGAGGGGACACGAGCAGTACTTC
>NA|TRBV20-1|TRBJ2-7|NA
CSARDGGPAVEQYF
TGCAGTGCTAGAGATGGGGGACCGGCTGTCGAGCAGTACTTC
>NA|TRBV15|TRBJ2-2|TRBD2
CATSREIAGAPTGELFF
TGTGCCACCAGCAGGGAGATAGCGGGAGCACCCACCGGGGAGCTGTTTTTT
>NA|TRBV5-1|TRBJ2-3|TRBD2
CASSGTGLLTDTQYF
TGCGCCAGCAGCGGCACGGGACTACTCACAGATACGCAGTATTTT
>NA|TRBV15|TRBJ1-2|NA
CATSPARWQIYGYTF
TGTGCCACCAGCCCTGCCAGGTGGCAGATCTATGGCTACACCTTC
>few|TRBV3-1|TRBJ2-1|TRBD2
CASSRPWASGYNEQFF
TGTGCCAGCAGCCGACCATGGGCTAGCGGGTACAATGAGCAGTTCTTC